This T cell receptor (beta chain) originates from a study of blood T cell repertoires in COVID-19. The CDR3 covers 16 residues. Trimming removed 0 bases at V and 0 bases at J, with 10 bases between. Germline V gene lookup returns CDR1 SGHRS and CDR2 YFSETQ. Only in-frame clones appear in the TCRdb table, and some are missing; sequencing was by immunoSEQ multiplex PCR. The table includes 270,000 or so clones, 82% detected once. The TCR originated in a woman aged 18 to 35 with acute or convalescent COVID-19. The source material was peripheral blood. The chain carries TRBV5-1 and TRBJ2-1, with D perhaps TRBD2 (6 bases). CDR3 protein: CASSLVYGSSYNEQFF. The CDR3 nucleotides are TGCGCCAGCAGCTTGGTTTACGGGAGCTCCTACAATGAGCAGTTCTTC.